This T cell receptor (beta chain) came from a study of human T cells and chemical hapten exposure. Background on the study: TCR yields per sample varied mostly from small pooled library volume differences. Study observations and caveats: TCRs whose frequency exceeded 1 in 1000 remained the same following DPC sensitization.

In germline, CDR1 is SGHRS, CDR2 YFSETQ. V lost 0 bases, J lost 4 bases, and 16 bases lay in between. The CDR3 spans 16 residues. Unfractionated whole blood yielded the extracted total RNA. Each cDNA molecule in the library carried unique molecular identifiers. TCRdb reprocessed the reads via MiXCR and lists one record per CDR3 protein. The sample lists 95,000 to 150,000 distinct CDR3 sequences, around 9% occurring once. As for this clonotype: Its antigen is as yet unknown.

The J gene is TRBJ2-5, the V gene TRBV5-1; D is uncertain. The TCR comes from a human donor in good health. Some clones in this sample may be carry-over from other donors' samples. Material for sequencing was whole blood. CDR3 nucleotide sequence: TGCGCCAGCAGCTTGGAACCAGCGAAAATTCGAGAGACCCAGTACTTC. This gives the protein CASSLEPAKIRETQYF.